A selection of T cell receptor beta chains follows, all from one sample in a study of blood T cell repertoires in COVID-19. Data came from immunoSEQ multiplex PCR; TCRdb stores just in-frame clones and leaves some out. This sample has over 250,000 clones, with around 89% found just once. Sequencing input: PBMCs or T cells enriched from blood (not recorded which). The receptors were sampled from a middle-aged man who had recovered from COVID-19. Both conserved end residues are part of each CDR3. The order of the fields is V gene, D gene, J gene, clone size, CDR3 protein, CDR3 DNA. D genes are given only for firm matches. Only some rows state a clone size, as once, few, many or a class for expanded clones.

v_gene: TRBV4-3; d_gene: TRBD2; j_gene: TRBJ2-1; abundance: NA; CDR3aa: CASSQDGTSGEQFF; CDR3nt: TGCGCCAGCAGCCAAGATGGCACTAGCGGGGAGCAGTTCTTC
v_gene: TRBV6-1; d_gene: TRBD1; j_gene: TRBJ1-5; abundance: NA; CDR3aa: CASSEMGQSNQPQHF; CDR3nt: TGTGCCAGCAGTGAAATGGGACAGAGCAATCAGCCCCAGCATTTT
v_gene: TRBV24-1; d_gene: NA; j_gene: TRBJ2-5; abundance: NA; CDR3aa: CATSGVDPGVKTQYF; CDR3nt: TGTGCCACCAGTGGGGTGGATCCGGGAGTAAAGACCCAGTACTTC
v_gene: TRBV9; d_gene: TRBD1; j_gene: TRBJ1-1; abundance: NA; CDR3aa: CASSALTGDVTEAFF; CDR3nt: TGTGCCAGCAGCGCCTTGACAGGGGATGTCACTGAAGCTTTCTTT
v_gene: TRBV27; d_gene: NA; j_gene: TRBJ2-7; abundance: NA; CDR3aa: CASSMTGHYEQYF; CDR3nt: TGTGCCAGCAGTATGACAGGTCACTACGAGCAGTACTTC
v_gene: TRBV6-5; d_gene: TRBD1; j_gene: TRBJ1-2; abundance: NA; CDR3aa: CASTDRTGYGYTF; CDR3nt: TGTGCCAGCACCGATCGGACAGGCTATGGCTACACCTTC
v_gene: TRBV11-3; d_gene: TRBD2; j_gene: TRBJ2-1; abundance: NA; CDR3aa: CASSTGLAGGFEQFF; CDR3nt: TGTGCCAGCAGCACCGGACTAGCGGGGGGGTTTGAACAGTTCTTC
v_gene: TRBV6-5; d_gene: NA; j_gene: TRBJ2-1; abundance: NA; CDR3aa: CASSYSVGGGVFF; CDR3nt: TGTGCCAGCAGTTACTCCGTCGGCGGAGGGGTCTTCTTC
v_gene: TRBV29-1; d_gene: NA; j_gene: TRBJ1-1; abundance: NA; CDR3aa: CSVEDPLVGTEAFF; CDR3nt: TGCAGCGTTGAAGATCCTCTAGTGGGCACTGAAGCTTTCTTT
v_gene: TRBV19; d_gene: NA; j_gene: TRBJ1-1; abundance: NA; CDR3aa: CASSILSGQTYLNTEAFF; CDR3nt: TGTGCCAGTAGTATATTGTCCGGACAGACCTACCTGAACACTGAAGCTTTCTTT
v_gene: TRBV4-1; d_gene: NA; j_gene: TRBJ2-7; abundance: once; CDR3aa: CASSQGQFSYEQYF; CDR3nt: TGCGCCAGCAGCCAAGGACAGTTCTCCTACGAGCAGTACTTC
v_gene: TRBV27; d_gene: TRBD1; j_gene: TRBJ2-7; abundance: NA; CDR3aa: CASLGQGSYEQYF; CDR3nt: TGTGCCAGCCTAGGACAGGGGTCCTACGAGCAGTACTTC
v_gene: TRBV2; d_gene: TRBD1; j_gene: TRBJ2-2; abundance: NA; CDR3aa: CASRGTENTGELFF; CDR3nt: TGTGCCAGCAGAGGGACAGAGAACACCGGGGAGCTGTTTTTT
v_gene: TRBV5-1; d_gene: NA; j_gene: TRBJ2-7; abundance: NA; CDR3aa: CASSLVAGYEQYF; CDR3nt: TGCGCCAGCAGCTTGGTGGCAGGCTACGAGCAGTACTTC